A single sample is the source of the 15 T cell receptor beta chains below, sequenced in a study of blood T cell repertoires in COVID-19. Here immunoSEQ multiplex PCR was the method, and the copy in TCRdb shows in-frame clones only, minus some. The top ten clones hold more than 1.5% of a sample with about 360,000 clones, 70% to 90% of them seen once. The material sequenced was PBMCs or T cells enriched from blood (not recorded which). The receptors were sampled from a man aged 40-55 years in a cohort exposed to, infected with or recovered from COVID-19 (not recorded which).

The rearrangement uses TRBV5-1 and TRBJ2-1, with 9 positions matching TRBD1. The CDR3 contains 16 residues. With V trimmed by 6 bases and J by 8 bases, 15 bases remained unmatched. In germline, CDR1 is SGHRS, CDR2 YFSETQ. The CDR3 nucleotides read TGCGCCAGCAACAGCGGACAGGGGACGAGAGGCGATGAGCAGTTCTTC. It yields the protein CASNSGQGTRGDEQFF.

This clone has more than one count but fewer than ten. V usage is TRBV7-3 and J usage is TRBJ2-2; TRBD2 aligns across 7 bases. With 2 bases clipped from V and 1 base from J, the junction kept 4 bases outside the gene matches. CDR1 is SGHTA and CDR2 is FQGTGA in the germline V gene. This CDR3 is 16 amino acids long. CDR3 protein: CASSLFASGNTGELFF. In nucleotides, the CDR3 is TGTGCCAGCAGCTTATTTGCTAGCGGGAACACCGGGGAGCTGTTTTTT.

The genes are TRBV5-6 and TRBJ1-6; possibly TRBD1 for D (5 bases). V lost 4 bases and J lost 9, with 14 bases in between. The CDR3 spans 14 residues. Germline V gene data show CDR1 as SGHDT and CDR2 as YYEEEE. This CDR3 reads CASSQSTAGSPLHF. The CDR3 DNA sequence: TGTGCCAGCAGCCAGTCGACAGCTGGTTCACCCCTCCACTTT.

The V gene is TRBV11-1, the J gene TRBJ2-3; 7 positions match TRBD2. This CDR3 has 16 residues. Looked up from germline, CDR1 is SGHAT and CDR2 is FQDESV (reference sequence). Unmatched junction bases numbered 10, after V lost 5 bases and J lost 2 bases. As DNA, the CDR3 is TGTGCCAGCAGCCCTCGGACTAGAACCAACACAGATACGCAGTATTTT. Amino acid sequence: CASSPRTRTNTDTQYF.

The chain has TRBV6-1 and TRBJ1-6, with 10 bases lining up with TRBD1. Per the germline V gene, CDR1 is MNHNS and CDR2 is SASEGT. V shed 3 bases and J 8 bases; nucleotides not matched to a gene: 4. The CDR3 covers 15 residues. The CDR3 nucleotides read TGTGCCAGCAGTGACGGGACAGGGGATTATTCACCCCTCCACTTT. As protein: CASSDGTGDYSPLHF.

The chain couples TRBV10-1 to TRBJ2-1; 7 bases align to TRBD2. Germline CDR1 and CDR2: WNHNN and SYGVQD (reference sequence). The ends lost 2 bases at V and 6 bases at J; junction bases unmatched: 1. This CDR3 has 13 amino acids. The CDR3 bases are TGCGCCAGCAGTGAGGGGGGGGGCAATGAGCAGTTCTTC. Its translation is CASSEGGGNEQFF.

This rearrangement joins TRBV5-1 to TRBJ2-3; 8 bases map to TRBD2. V shed 2 bases and J 5 bases; nucleotides not matched to a gene: 4. CDR1 is SGHRS and CDR2 is YFSETQ in the germline V gene. CDR3 length: 14 amino acids. CDR3 DNA: TGCGCCAGCAGCTTAGCGGGAGCAGTAGATACGCAGTATTTT. Its protein is CASSLAGAVDTQYF.

The count of this clone is one. This chain uses TRBV19 with TRBJ2-3; D possibly corresponds to TRBD1 (5 bases). Germline lookup yields CDR1 LNHDA and CDR2 SQIVND (reference sequence). Trimming removed 9 bases from V and 2 bases from J, with 12 bases in between. The CDR3 spans 13 residues. This chain's CDR3 is CASRTPSTDTQYF. The CDR3 bases are TGTGCCAGCAGGACACCCTCCACAGATACGCAGTATTTT.

The rearrangement joins TRBV20-1 to TRBJ2-4; no clear D gene. CDR3 size: 13 residues. Trimming removed 3 bases from V and 1 base from J, with 7 bases in between. CDR1 is DFQATT, CDR2 SNEGSKA, per germline (reference sequence). The CDR3 sequence is CSASGEAKNIQYF. In nucleotides, the CDR3 is TGCAGTGCTAGTGGCGAGGCCAAAAACATTCAGTACTTC.

DNA for the CDR3: TGTGCCATCAGTGTGGCAGGCAACTATGGCTACACCTTC. Translating gives CAISVAGNYGYTF. V usage is TRBV10-3 and J usage is TRBJ1-2; D is uncertain. Germline CDR1 ENHRY, CDR2 SYGVKD. The CDR3 contains 13 residues. Between the trimmed V and J ends, which lost 4 bases and 2 bases, there was a span of 8 bases.

The genes are TRBV3-1 (or the pseudogene TRBV3-2) and TRBJ2-7; TRBD1 is a possible D gene (5 bases). The CDR3 consists of 13 residues. V was cut by 2 bases and J by 6 bases, with 11 bases left in between. Germline CDR1 LGHDT, CDR2 YNNKEL (reference sequence). CDR3 loop: CASSQSIDSEQYF. As DNA, the CDR3 is TGTGCCAGCAGCCAATCCATTGACAGCGAGCAGTACTTC.

The chain recombines TRBV7-9 with TRBJ2-7, with D tentatively TRBD2 (6 bases). This CDR3 contains 15 residues. Germline-derived CDR1 and CDR2 are SEHNR and FQNEAQ (reference sequence). V was trimmed by 5 bases and J by 6 bases, leaving 20 bases between them. DNA for the CDR3: TGTGCCAGCAGCCGATCGGAGGGCGAACTTGTCGAGCAGTACTTC. It encodes CASSRSEGELVEQYF.

The chain links TRBV29-1 to TRBJ2-2; TRBD1 matches at 8 bases. The V gene end was trimmed by 7 bases and the J gene end by 7 bases; junction bases not matched to a gene: 8. The germline gives CDR1 SQVTM, CDR2 ANQGSEA. This CDR3 is built from 13 residues. The DNA for the CDR3 is TGCAGCGCCAGGACAGGGCTCGTCGGGGAGCTGTTTTTT. Amino acids: CSARTGLVGELFF.

CDR3: CASSGGQVSYGYTF. The DNA of the CDR3 is TGTGCCAGCAGCGGCGGACAGGTTAGCTATGGCTACACCTTC. The chain uses TRBV4-2 and TRBJ1-2; 7 positions match TRBD1. The ends lost 5 bases at V and 4 bases at J; junction bases unmatched: 7. The CDR3 is 14 residues long. CDR1 and CDR2 (germline): LGHNA, YNFKEQ.

The chain employs TRBV6-2 or TRBV6-3 and TRBJ2-1; 9 bases line up with TRBD2. Germline CDR1 reads MNHEY; CDR2 reads SVGEGT. This CDR3 contains 15 residues. Trimming cost V 2 bases and J 7 bases; bases outside gene matches: 6. DNA for the CDR3: TGTGCCAGCAGTTACCTGAGACTAGCGGAGAATGAGCAGTTCTTC. It is translated as CASSYLRLAENEQFF.